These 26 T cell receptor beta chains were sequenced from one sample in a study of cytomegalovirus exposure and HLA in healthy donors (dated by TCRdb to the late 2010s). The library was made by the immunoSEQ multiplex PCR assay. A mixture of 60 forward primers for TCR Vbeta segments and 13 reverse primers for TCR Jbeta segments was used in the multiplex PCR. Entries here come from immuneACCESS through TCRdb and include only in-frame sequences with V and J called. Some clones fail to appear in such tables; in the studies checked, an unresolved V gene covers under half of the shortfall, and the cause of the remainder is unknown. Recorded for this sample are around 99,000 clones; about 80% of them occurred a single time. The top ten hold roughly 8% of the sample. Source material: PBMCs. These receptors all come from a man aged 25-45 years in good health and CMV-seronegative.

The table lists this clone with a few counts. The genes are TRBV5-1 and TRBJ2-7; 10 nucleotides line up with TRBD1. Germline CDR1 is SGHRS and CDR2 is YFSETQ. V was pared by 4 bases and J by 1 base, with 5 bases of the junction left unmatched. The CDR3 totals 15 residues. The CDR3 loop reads CASSIPGQGSYEQYF. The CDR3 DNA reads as TGCGCCAGCAGCATCCCGGGACAGGGGTCCTACGAGCAGTACTTC.

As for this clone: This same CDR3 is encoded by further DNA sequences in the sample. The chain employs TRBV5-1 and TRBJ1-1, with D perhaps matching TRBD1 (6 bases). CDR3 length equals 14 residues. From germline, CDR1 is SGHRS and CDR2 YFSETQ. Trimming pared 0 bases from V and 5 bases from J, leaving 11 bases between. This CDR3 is CASSLAGQFTEAFF. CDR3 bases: TGCGCCAGCAGCTTGGCAGGACAGTTTACTGAAGCTTTCTTT.

CDR3: CASSDGRSGANVLTF. CDR3 nucleotides: TGTGCCAGCAGTGATGGCAGATCTGGGGCCAACGTCCTGACTTTC. This chain uses TRBV2 with TRBJ2-6; D not certain. Germline V lookup: CDR1 SNHLY, CDR2 FYNNEI. The V end was cut by 3 bases, the J end by 1 base, with 7 bases between. This CDR3 spans 15 amino acids.

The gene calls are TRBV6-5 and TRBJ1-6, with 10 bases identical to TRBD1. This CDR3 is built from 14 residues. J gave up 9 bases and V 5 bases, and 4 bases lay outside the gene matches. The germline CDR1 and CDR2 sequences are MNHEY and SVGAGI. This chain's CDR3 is CASSIRDRGSPLHF. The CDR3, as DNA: TGTGCCAGCAGTATCCGGGACAGGGGTTCACCCCTCCACTTT.

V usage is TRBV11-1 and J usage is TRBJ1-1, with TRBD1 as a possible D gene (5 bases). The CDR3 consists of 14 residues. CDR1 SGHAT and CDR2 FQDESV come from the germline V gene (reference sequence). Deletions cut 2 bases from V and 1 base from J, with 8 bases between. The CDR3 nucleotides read TGTGCCAGCAGCTTAAGTCAGGGGAACACTGAAGCTTTCTTT. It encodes CASSLSQGNTEAFF.

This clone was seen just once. Here the CDR3 reads CSASPQYGYTF. The CDR3, as DNA: TGCAGTGCTAGCCCCCAGTATGGCTACACCTTC. The chain has TRBV20-1 and TRBJ1-2; D call uncertain. The V gene lost 3 bases and the J gene lost 5 bases, with 7 bases spanning the gap. This CDR3 is built from 11 residues. CDR1 is DFQATT and CDR2 is SNEGSKA in the germline V gene (reference sequence).

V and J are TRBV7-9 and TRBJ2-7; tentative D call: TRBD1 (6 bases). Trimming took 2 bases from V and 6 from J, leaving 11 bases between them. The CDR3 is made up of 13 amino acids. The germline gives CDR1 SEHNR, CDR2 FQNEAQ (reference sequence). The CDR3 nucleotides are TGTGCCAGCAGCTTAACAGGGAAGTCCGAGCAGTACTTC. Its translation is CASSLTGKSEQYF.

The CDR3 coding sequence is TGTGCCAGTAGTGACGAGGACAATCAGCCCCAGCATTTT. Its protein product is CASSDEDNQPQHF. This rearrangement joins TRBV19 to TRBJ1-5; D is ambiguous. The CDR3 spans 13 residues. Trimming shortened V by 5 bases and J by 3 bases, and 8 bases separated the two germline ends. Germline assignment: CDR1 LNHDA and CDR2 SQIVND (reference sequence).

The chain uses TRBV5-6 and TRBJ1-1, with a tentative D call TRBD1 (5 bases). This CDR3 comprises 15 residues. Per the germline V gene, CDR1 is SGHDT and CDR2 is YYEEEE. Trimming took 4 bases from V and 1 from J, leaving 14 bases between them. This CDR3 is CASSPVLTENTEAFF. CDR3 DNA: TGTGCCAGCAGCCCCGTCCTGACAGAGAACACTGAAGCTTTCTTT.

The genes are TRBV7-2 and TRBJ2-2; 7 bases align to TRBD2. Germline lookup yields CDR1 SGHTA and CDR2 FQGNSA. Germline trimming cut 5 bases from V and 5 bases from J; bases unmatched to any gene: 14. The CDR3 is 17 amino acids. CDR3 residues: CASSPAVLLAYTGELFF. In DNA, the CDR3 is TGTGCCAGCAGCCCAGCGGTCTTACTAGCGTATACCGGGGAGCTGTTTTTT.

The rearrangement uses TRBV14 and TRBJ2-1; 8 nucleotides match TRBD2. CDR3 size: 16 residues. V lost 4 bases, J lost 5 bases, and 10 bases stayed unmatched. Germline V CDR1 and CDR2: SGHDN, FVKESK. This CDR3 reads CASSRYSGIRNNEQFF. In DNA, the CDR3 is TGTGCCAGCAGCCGCTATAGCGGGATAAGGAACAATGAGCAGTTCTTC.

This CDR3 reads CATPRAGLAADTQYF. The DNA for the CDR3 is TGTGCCACTCCCAGGGCGGGACTAGCGGCAGATACGCAGTATTTT. The V call is TRBV27, the J call TRBJ2-3; the match to TRBD2 covers 11 bases. In germline, CDR1 is MNHEY, CDR2 SMNVEV (reference sequence). The CDR3 has 15 residues. The V and J ends lost 10 bases and 4 bases, in that order; junction bases with no gene match: 10.

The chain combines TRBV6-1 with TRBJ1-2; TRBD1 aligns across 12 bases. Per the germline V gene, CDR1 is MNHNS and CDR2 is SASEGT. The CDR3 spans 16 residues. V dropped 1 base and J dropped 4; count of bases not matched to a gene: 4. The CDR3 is CASSEVGTGGAYGYTF. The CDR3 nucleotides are TGTGCCAGCAGTGAAGTAGGGACAGGGGGCGCCTATGGCTACACCTTC.

CDR3 region: CASSLGAASTDTQYF. The CDR3 nucleotides read TGTGCCAGCAGTTTGGGGGCAGCTAGCACAGATACGCAGTATTTT. This chain connects TRBV28 to TRBJ2-3; a weak D match, TRBD1 (6 bases). The germline gives CDR1 MDHEN, CDR2 SYDVKM. There are 15 residues in the CDR3. V was pared by 3 bases and J by 0 bases, with 10 bases between.

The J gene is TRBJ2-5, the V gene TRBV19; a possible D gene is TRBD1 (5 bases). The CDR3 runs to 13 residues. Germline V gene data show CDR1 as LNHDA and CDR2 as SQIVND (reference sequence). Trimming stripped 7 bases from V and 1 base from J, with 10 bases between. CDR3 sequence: CASTDRSQETQYF. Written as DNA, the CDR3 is TGTGCCAGTACCGACAGATCCCAAGAGACCCAGTACTTC. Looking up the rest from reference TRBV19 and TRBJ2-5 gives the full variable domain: DGGITQSPKYLFRKEGQNVTLSCEQNLNHDAMYWYRQDPGQGLRLIYYSQIVNDFQKGDIAEGYSVSREKKESFPLTVTSAQKNPTAFYLCASTDRSQETQYFGPGTRLLVL.

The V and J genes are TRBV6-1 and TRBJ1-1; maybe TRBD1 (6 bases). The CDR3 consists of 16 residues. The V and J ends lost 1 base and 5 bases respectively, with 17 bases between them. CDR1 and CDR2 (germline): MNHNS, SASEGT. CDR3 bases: TGTGCCAGCAGTGAAGATGCTGGCAGGGGAGGGACTGAAGCTTTCTTT. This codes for CASSEDAGRGGTEAFF.

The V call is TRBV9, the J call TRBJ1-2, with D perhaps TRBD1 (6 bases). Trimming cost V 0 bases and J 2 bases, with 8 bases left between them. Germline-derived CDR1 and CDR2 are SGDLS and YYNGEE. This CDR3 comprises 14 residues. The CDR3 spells CASSVAQGNYGYTF. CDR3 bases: TGTGCCAGCAGCGTAGCTCAGGGGAACTATGGCTACACCTTC.

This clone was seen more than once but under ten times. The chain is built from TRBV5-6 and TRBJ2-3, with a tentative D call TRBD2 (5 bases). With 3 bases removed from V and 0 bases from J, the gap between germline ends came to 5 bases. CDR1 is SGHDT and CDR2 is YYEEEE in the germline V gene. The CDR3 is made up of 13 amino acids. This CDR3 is CASSWTSTDTQYF. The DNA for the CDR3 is TGTGCCAGCAGCTGGACTAGCACAGATACGCAGTATTTT.

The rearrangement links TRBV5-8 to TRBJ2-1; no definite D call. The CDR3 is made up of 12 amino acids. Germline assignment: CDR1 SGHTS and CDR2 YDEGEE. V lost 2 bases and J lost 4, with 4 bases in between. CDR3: CASSFRYNEQFF. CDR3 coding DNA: TGTGCCAGCAGCTTTCGGTACAATGAGCAGTTCTTC.

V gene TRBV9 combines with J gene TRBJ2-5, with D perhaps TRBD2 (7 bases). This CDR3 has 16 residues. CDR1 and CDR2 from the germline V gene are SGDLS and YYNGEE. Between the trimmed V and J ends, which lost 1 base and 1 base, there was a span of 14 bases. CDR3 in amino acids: CASSVRGGTGQETQYF. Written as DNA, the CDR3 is TGTGCCAGCAGCGTAAGGGGGGGAACGGGCCAAGAGACCCAGTACTTC.

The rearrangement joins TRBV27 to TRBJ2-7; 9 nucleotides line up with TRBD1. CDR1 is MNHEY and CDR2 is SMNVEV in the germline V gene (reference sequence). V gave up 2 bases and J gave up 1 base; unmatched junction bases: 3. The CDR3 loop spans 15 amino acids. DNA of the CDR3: TGTGCCAGCAGTTTAACCGGGACAGGGTCCTACGAGCAGTACTTC. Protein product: CASSLTGTGSYEQYF.

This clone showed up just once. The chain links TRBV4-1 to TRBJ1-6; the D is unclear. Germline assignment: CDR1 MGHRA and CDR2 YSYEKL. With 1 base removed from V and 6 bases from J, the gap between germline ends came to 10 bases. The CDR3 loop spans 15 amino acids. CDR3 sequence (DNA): TGCGCCAGCAGCCAAGGAGGAGAGGGTAATTCACCCCTCCACTTT. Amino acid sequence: CASSQGGEGNSPLHF.

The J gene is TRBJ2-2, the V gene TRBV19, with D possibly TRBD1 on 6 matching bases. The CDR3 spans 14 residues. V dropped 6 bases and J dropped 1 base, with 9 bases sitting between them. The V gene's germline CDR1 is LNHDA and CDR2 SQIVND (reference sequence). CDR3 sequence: CASRSGQNTGELFF. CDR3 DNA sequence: TGTGCCAGTAGATCGGGACAGAACACCGGGGAGCTGTTTTTT.

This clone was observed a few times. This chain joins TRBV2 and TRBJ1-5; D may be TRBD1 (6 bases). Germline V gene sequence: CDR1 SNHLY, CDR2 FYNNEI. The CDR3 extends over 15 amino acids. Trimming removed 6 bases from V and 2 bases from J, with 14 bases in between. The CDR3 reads CASRTLGGGNQPQHF. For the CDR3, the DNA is TGTGCCAGCAGGACTTTAGGGGGTGGCAATCAGCCCCAGCATTTT.

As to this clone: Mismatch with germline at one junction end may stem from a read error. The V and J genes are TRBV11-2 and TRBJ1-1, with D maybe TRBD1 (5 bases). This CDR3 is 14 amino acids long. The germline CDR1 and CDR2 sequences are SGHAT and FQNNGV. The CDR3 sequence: CAGSLETANTEAFF. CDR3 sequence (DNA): TGTGCCGGCAGCTTAGAGACAGCGAACACTGAAGCTTTCTTT.

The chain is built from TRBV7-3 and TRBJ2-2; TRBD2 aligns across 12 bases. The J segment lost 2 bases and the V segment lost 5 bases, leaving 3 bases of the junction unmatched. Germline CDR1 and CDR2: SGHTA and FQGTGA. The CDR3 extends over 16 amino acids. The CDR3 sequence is CASSKGLAGNTGELFF. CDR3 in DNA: TGTGCCAGCAGCAAAGGACTAGCGGGAAACACCGGGGAGCTGTTTTTT. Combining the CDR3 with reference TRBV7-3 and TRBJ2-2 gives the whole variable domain GAGVSQTPSNKVTEKGKYVELRCDPISGHTALYWYRQSLGQGPEFLIYFQGTGAADDSGLPNDRFFAVRPEGSVSTLKIQRTERGDSAVYLCASSKGLAGNTGELFFGEGSRLTVL.